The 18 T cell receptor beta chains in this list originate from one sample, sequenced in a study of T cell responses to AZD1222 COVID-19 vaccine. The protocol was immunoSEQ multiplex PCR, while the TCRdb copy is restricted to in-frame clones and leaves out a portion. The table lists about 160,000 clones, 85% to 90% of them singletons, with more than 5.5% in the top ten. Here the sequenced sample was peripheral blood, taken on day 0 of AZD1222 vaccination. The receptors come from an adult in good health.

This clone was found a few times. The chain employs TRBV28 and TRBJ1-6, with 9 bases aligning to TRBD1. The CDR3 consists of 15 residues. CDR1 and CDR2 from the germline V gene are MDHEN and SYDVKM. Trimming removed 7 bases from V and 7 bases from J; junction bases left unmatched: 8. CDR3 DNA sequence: TGTGCCAGCACTCTGCGGGACAGGGACAATTCACCCCTCCACTTT. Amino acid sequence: CASTLRDRDNSPLHF.

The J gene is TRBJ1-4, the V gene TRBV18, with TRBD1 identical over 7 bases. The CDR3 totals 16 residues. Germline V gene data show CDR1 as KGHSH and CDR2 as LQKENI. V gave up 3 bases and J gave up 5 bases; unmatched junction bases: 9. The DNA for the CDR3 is TGTGCCAGCTCACCGAGACAGGGTTCGGGAAATGAAAAACTGTTTTTT. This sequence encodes CASSPRQGSGNEKLFF.

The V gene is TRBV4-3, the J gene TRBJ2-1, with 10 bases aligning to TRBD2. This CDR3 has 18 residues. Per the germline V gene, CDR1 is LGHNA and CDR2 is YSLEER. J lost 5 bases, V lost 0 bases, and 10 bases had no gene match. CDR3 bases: TGCGCCAGCAGCCAAGATGTCAAGCTAGCGGGGGCCAACAATGAGCAGTTCTTC. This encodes CASSQDVKLAGANNEQFF.

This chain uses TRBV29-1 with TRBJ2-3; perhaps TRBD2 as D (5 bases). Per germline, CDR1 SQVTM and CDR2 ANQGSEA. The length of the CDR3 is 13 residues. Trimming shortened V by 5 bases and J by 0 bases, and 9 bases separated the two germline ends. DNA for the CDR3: TGCAGCGTTCCCCGAGGGAGCACAGATACGCAGTATTTT. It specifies CSVPRGSTDTQYF.

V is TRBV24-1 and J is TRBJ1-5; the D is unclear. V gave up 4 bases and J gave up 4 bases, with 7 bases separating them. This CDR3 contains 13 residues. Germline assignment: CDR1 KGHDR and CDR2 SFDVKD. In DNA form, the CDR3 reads TGTGCCACCAGTGAGACCCCTAATCAGCCCCAGCATTTT. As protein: CATSETPNQPQHF.

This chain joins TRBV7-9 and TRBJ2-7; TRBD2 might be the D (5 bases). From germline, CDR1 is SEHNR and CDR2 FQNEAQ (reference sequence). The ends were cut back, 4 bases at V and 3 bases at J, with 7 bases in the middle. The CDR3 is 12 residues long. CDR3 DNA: TGTGCCAGCAGCTCCGGGGTCTACGAGCAGTACTTC. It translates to CASSSGVYEQYF.

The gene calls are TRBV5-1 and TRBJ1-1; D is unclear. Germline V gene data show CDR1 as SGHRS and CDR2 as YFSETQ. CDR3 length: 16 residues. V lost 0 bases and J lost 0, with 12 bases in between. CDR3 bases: TGCGCCAGCAGCTTGGAAAAACACAACATGAACACTGAAGCTTTCTTT. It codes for CASSLEKHNMNTEAFF.

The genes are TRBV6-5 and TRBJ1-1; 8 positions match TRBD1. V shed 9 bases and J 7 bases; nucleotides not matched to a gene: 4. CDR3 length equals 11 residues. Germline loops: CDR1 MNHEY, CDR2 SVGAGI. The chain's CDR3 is CASQGAREAFF. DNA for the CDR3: TGTGCCAGTCAGGGGGCACGTGAAGCTTTCTTT.

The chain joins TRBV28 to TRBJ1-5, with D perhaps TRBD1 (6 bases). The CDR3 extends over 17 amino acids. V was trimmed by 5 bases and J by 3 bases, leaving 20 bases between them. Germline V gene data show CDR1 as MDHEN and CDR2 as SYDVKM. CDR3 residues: CASSLSVGGGPNQPQHF. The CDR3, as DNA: TGTGCCAGCAGTCTCTCGGTTGGTGGGGGGCCCAATCAGCCCCAGCATTTT.

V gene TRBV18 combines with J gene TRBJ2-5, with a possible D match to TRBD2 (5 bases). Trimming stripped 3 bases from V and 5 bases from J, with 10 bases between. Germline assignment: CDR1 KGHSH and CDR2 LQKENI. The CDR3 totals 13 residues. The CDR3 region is CASSPGSGETQYF. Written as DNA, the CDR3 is TGTGCCAGCTCACCCGGTTCGGGGGAGACCCAGTACTTC.

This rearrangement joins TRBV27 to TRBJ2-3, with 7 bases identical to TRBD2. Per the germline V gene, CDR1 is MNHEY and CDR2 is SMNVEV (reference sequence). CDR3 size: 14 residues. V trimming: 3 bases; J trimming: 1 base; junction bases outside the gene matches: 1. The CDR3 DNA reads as TGTGCCAGCAGTTTGGGGGGGGGCACAGATACGCAGTATTTT. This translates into CASSLGGGTDTQYF.

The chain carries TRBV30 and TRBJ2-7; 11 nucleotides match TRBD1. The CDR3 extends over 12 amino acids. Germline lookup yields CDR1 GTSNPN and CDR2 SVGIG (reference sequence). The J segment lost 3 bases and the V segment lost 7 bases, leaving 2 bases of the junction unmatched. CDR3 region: CASGTGGYEQYF. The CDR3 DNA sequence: TGTGCCTCCGGGACAGGGGGCTACGAGCAGTACTTC.

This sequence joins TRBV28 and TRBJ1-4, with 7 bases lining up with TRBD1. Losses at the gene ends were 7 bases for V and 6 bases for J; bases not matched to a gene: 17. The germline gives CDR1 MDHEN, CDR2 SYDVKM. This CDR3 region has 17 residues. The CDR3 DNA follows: TGTGCCAGCACTCTCGGACAGGCGAGCCCCTCTTATGAAAAACTGTTTTTT. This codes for CASTLGQASPSYEKLFF.

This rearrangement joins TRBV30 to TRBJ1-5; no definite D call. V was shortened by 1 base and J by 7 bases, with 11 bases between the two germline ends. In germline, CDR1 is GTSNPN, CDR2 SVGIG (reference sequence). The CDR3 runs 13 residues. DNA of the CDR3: TGTGCCTGGAGTGCTGACGCAAGCCAGCCCCAGCATTTT. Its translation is CAWSADASQPQHF.

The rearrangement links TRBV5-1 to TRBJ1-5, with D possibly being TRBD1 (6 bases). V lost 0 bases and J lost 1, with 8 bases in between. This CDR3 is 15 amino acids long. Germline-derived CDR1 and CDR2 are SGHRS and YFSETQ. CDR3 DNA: TGCGCCAGCAGCTTGGACAGGGCGAGCAATCAGCCCCAGCATTTT. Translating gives CASSLDRASNQPQHF.

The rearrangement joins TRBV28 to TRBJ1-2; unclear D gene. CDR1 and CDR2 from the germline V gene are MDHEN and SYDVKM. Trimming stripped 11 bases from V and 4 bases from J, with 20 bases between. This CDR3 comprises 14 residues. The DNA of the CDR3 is TGTGCCGCGAAGAATAACAACCGCCCCTATGGCTACACCTTC. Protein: CAAKNNNRPYGYTF.

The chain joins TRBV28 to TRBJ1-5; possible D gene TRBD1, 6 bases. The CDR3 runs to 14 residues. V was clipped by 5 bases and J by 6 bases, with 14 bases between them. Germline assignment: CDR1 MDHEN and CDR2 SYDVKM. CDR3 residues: CASSAKDSVQPQHF. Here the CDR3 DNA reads TGTGCCAGCAGTGCCAAGGACAGTGTTCAGCCCCAGCATTTT.

This CDR3 is CASRQGTGRVNTEAFF. DNA for the CDR3: TGTGCCAGCAGACAAGGGACAGGGAGAGTGAACACTGAAGCTTTCTTT. V is TRBV7-9 and J is TRBJ1-1, with TRBD1 matching 9 bases. Germline CDR1 is SEHNR and CDR2 is FQNEAQ (reference sequence). V gave up 6 bases and J gave up 0 bases; unmatched junction bases: 8. The CDR3 is 16 residues long.